This entry features one TCR beta chain sequence. Assay: immunoSEQ multiplex PCR; the TCRdb copy retains only in-frame clones and omits some. The sample carries under 350,000 clones, around four fifths recorded once. This entry belongs to a study of blood T cell repertoires in COVID-19. About the study: Acute and convalescent COVID-19 specimens originated in the United States, Italy and Spain.

The CDR3 runs 15 residues. Trimming cost V 8 bases and J 0 bases, with 15 bases left between them. Per the germline V gene, CDR1 is LGHDT and CDR2 is YNNKEL (reference sequence). V gene TRBV3-1 (or the pseudogene TRBV3-2) combines with J gene TRBJ2-3; possibly TRBD1 for D (6 bases). The source material was peripheral blood. The sequence came from a man in his 60s who had recovered from COVID-19. The CDR3 DNA sequence: TGTGCCAGCCAGGGGTTGGGGCGCAGCACAGATACGCAGTATTTT. Protein sequence: CASQGLGRSTDTQYF.